Each of the 11 T cell receptor beta chains below was sequenced from the same sample in a study of cytomegalovirus exposure and HLA in healthy donors. Vbeta (60) and Jbeta (13) primers were used in the PCR. The assay was immunoSEQ multiplex PCR, and TCRdb's table has in-frame clones only and misses some. The profile shows roughly 150,000 clones, 65% to 80% of them singletons. The specimen was PBMCs. The receptors come from a woman aged 35 to 49 in good health and CMV-seronegative.

This clone was seen a few times. The chain joins TRBV5-1 to TRBJ2-7; 13 positions match TRBD2. After removal of 7 bases from V and 8 bases from J, the junction contained 12 bases not matched to a gene. Germline values: CDR1 SGHRS, CDR2 YFSETQ. CDR3 length equals 15 residues. This CDR3 reads CASSQMGTSGNKQYF. CDR3 DNA sequence: TGCGCCAGCTCCCAGATGGGGACTAGCGGGAACAAGCAGTACTTC.

This chain links TRBV10-2 with TRBJ1-1; D is unresolved. Trimming pared 7 bases from V and 4 bases from J, leaving 10 bases between. The CDR3 consists of 12 residues. Germline assignment: CDR1 WSHSY and CDR2 SAAADI. The CDR3 DNA follows: TGCGCCAGCACGGAGGGAGCCACTGAAGCTTTCTTT. This sequence encodes CASTEGATEAFF.

This clone was picked up one time. The chain carries TRBV4-1 and TRBJ1-2; 8 bases align to TRBD1. CDR1 is MGHRA, CDR2 YSYEKL, per germline. V lost 2 bases to trimming and J lost 8 bases; unmatched junction nucleotides: 10. The CDR3 sequence is 15 residues long. The CDR3 spells CASSQLFRGLRGYTF. The CDR3 DNA reads as TGCGCCAGCAGCCAACTCTTCAGGGGGCTGCGGGGCTACACCTTC.

The J gene is TRBJ2-7, the V gene TRBV10-3; the match to TRBD1 covers 9 bases. The V gene end was trimmed by 4 bases and the J gene end by 3 bases; junction bases not matched to a gene: 4. Germline V gene sequence: CDR1 ENHRY, CDR2 SYGVKD. CDR3 size: 14 residues. The CDR3 sequence is CAISAGQGIYEQYF. The CDR3 nucleotides are TGTGCCATCAGTGCGGGACAGGGTATCTACGAGCAGTACTTC.

The chain joins TRBV19 to TRBJ1-1; 7 nucleotides align to TRBD1. This CDR3 contains 13 residues. Germline assignment: CDR1 LNHDA and CDR2 SQIVND (reference sequence). With V trimmed by 3 bases and J by 5 bases, 3 bases remained unmatched. The CDR3 here is CASSMTGWTEAFF. CDR3 bases: TGTGCCAGTAGTATGACAGGGTGGACTGAAGCTTTCTTT.

This clone was detected once. The V call is TRBV29-1, the J call TRBJ1-2, with 7 bases fitting TRBD1. V lost 6 bases and J lost 2; bases outside the gene matches: 3. The CDR3 has 12 residues. Germline loops: CDR1 SQVTM, CDR2 ANQGSEA. CDR3 coding DNA: TGCAGCGTCAGGGACAGCAACTATGGCTACACCTTC. Translated, it gives CSVRDSNYGYTF.

The CDR3 spells CASSLSPGTYEQYF. The CDR3 DNA is TGCGCCAGCAGCTTGAGCCCAGGGACCTACGAGCAGTACTTC. V gene TRBV5-1 combines with J gene TRBJ2-7, with D perhaps TRBD1 (5 bases). V lost 1 base to trimming and J lost 2 bases, with 10 bases between them. There are 14 residues in the CDR3. The germline V gene has CDR1 SGHRS and CDR2 YFSETQ.

A note on this clone: The germline gene is not matched at one end of the junction; a read error may be the cause. The chain links TRBV6-1 to TRBJ2-5; 7 bases line up with TRBD1. The V gene's germline CDR1 is MNHNS and CDR2 SASEGT. This CDR3 is built from 13 residues. The CDR3 DNA reads TGTGCCAGCACCAGGGACAGAATAGAGGCCCAGTACTTC. Its protein product is CASTRDRIEAQYF.

The chain combines TRBV19 with TRBJ2-1; D is perhaps TRBD1 (6 bases). The V and J ends lost 7 bases and 8 bases respectively, with 15 bases between them. The CDR3 length is 13 residues. Germline loops: CDR1 LNHDA, CDR2 SQIVND (reference sequence). CDR3 sequence reads: CASTNRARDEQFF. The CDR3 region has the DNA TGTGCCAGTACAAACAGGGCTCGCGATGAGCAGTTCTTC.

This clone is a singleton in its sample. This chain uses TRBV27 with TRBJ2-1, with 8 bases fitting TRBD2. The CDR3 totals 15 residues. J lost 9 bases, V lost 2 bases, and 9 bases had no gene match. Germline CDR1 and CDR2: MNHEY and SMNVEV (reference sequence). The CDR3 nucleotides read TGTGCCAGCAGTTTAATTGGGACTAGTTCTATTGAGCAGTTCTTC. Residues: CASSLIGTSSIEQFF.

The CDR3 region has the DNA TGCGCCAGCAGGGATTGGGGACTAGCGGGGGGCCCGGGTTCCTACAATGAGCAGTTCTTC. As protein: CASRDWGLAGGPGSYNEQFF. The chain employs TRBV10-1 and TRBJ2-1, with TRBD2 identical over 15 bases. V shed 6 bases, J shed 1 base, and the junction held 13 bases outside the gene matches. Per the germline V gene, CDR1 is WNHNN and CDR2 is SYGVQD (reference sequence). The length of the CDR3 is 20 residues.